This TCR beta chain was obtained from a study of shared clonotypes between healthy human individuals. Across the study: Per donor, three plates held CD4 naive cells, three held CD4 memory, two held CD8 naive and one held CD8 memory.

Here immunoSEQ multiplex PCR was the method, and the copy in TCRdb shows in-frame clones only, minus some. This table has about 670,000 clones, around 72% appearing once. Trimming left V 0 bases short and J 0 bases short, with 20 bases between. Per the germline V gene, CDR1 is SGHRS and CDR2 is YFSETQ. There are 19 residues in the CDR3. This TCR was sampled from a woman in her twenties or thirties in good health. Sequencing was done on a sample of memory CD4+ T cells sorted from blood. Subset noted: CD45RA-negative fraction. This chain connects TRBV5-1 to TRBJ2-3; D might be TRBD2 (5 bases). Written as DNA, the CDR3 is TGCGCCAGCAGCTTGGCCGTTGTGGGAGCCGCGTGGAGCACAGATACGCAGTATTTT. The encoded protein is CASSLAVVGAAWSTDTQYF.